One sample yielded the 26 T cell receptor beta chains listed below, sequenced in a study of response to subunit inactivated influenza vaccine. TCRdb fed the RT-PCR reads into MiXCR, producing one record per CDR3 protein. The profile shows fewer than 550,000 distinct CDR3 sequences, roughly 27% of them singletons. The starting material was CD4+ T cells sorted from PBMCs, obtained less than 6 days after vaccination. These receptors were collected from a man aged 45-60 years who received an inactivated influenza vaccine.

CDR3 coding DNA: TGTGCCAGCAGCTTGAGTCAGGAGCAGTACTTC. It yields the protein CASSLSQEQYF. The rearrangement joins TRBV5-6 to TRBJ2-7; D ambiguous. Looked up from germline, CDR1 is SGHDT and CDR2 is YYEEEE. V lost 1 base to trimming and J lost 7 bases, with 6 bases between them. CDR3 length: 11 residues. Using reference TRBV5-6 and TRBJ2-7 for the parts outside the CDR3, the full variable domain is DAGVTQSPTHLIKTRGQQVTLRCSPKSGHDTVSWYQQALGQGPQFIFQYYEEEERQRGNFPDRFSGHQFPNYSSELNVNALLLGDSALYLCASSLSQEQYFGPGTRLTVT.

This clonotype was found a few times. In DNA, the CDR3 is TGTGCCAGCAGTTACCCGGACAGGGGTATCGGGGAGCTGTTTTTT. Its protein product is CASSYPDRGIGELFF. The chain has TRBV6-2 or TRBV6-3 and TRBJ2-2; 9 bases agree with TRBD1. V trimming: 2 bases; J trimming: 7 bases; junction bases outside the gene matches: 5. Germline CDR1 is MNHEY and CDR2 is SVGEGT. The CDR3 runs 15 residues.

This clonotype was counted at least ten times. The chain joins TRBV12-3 or TRBV12-4 to TRBJ2-3; 7 nucleotides line up with TRBD2. J was trimmed by 2 bases and V by 4 bases; bases with no gene match: 3. The CDR3 extends over 14 amino acids. CDR3 protein: CASSSGGPTDTQYF. CDR3 DNA: TGTGCCAGCAGTTCGGGGGGTCCCACAGATACGCAGTATTTT.

The rearrangement joins TRBV5-1 to TRBJ1-4; 8 bases are a match to TRBD1. Germline CDR1 and CDR2: SGHRS and YFSETQ. This CDR3 is 14 amino acids long. V lost 4 bases to trimming and J lost 5 bases; unmatched junction nucleotides: 4. The CDR3 here is CASSQGQENEKLFF. The CDR3 bases are TGCGCCAGCAGCCAGGGACAGGAAAATGAAAAACTGTTTTTT.

This clonotype has more than one count but fewer than ten. V is TRBV4-2 and J is TRBJ2-3, with D perhaps matching TRBD2 (6 bases). V lost 1 base to trimming and J lost 1 base, with 9 bases between them. This CDR3 is built from 15 residues. Germline V gene data show CDR1 as LGHNA and CDR2 as YNFKEQ. The DNA of the CDR3 is TGTGCCAGCAGCCAAGTGGGGGGAGGCACAGATACGCAGTATTTT. This sequence encodes CASSQVGGGTDTQYF.

This chain links TRBV18 with TRBJ1-4; perhaps TRBD1 as D (5 bases). The germline V and J ends were trimmed by 3 bases and 0 bases, with 11 bases remaining between them. Germline V gene sequence: CDR1 KGHSH, CDR2 LQKENI. The length of the CDR3 is 16 residues. CDR3: CASSPQQETTNEKLFF. DNA of the CDR3: TGTGCCAGCTCACCGCAACAGGAAACAACTAATGAAAAACTGTTTTTT. The full variable domain, completed using reference TRBV18 and TRBJ1-4, is NAGVMQNPRHLVRRRGQEARLRCSPMKGHSHVYWYRQLPEEGLKFMVYLQKENIIDESGMPKERFSAEFPKEGPSILRIQQVVRGDSAAYFCASSPQQETTNEKLFFGSGTQLSVL.

CDR3 DNA: TGTGCCAGCTCCCTCCAGGGTCTGTACTACGAGCAGTACTTC. Protein: CASSLQGLYYEQYF. The chain employs TRBV5-5 and TRBJ2-7, with TRBD1 as a possible D gene (5 bases). The V and J ends lost 7 bases and 3 bases respectively, with 17 bases between them. Germline V gene data show CDR1 as SGHKS and CDR2 as YYEKEE (reference sequence). This CDR3 has 14 amino acids.

This clonotype has more than one count but fewer than ten. The chain combines TRBV4-3 with TRBJ2-1, with TRBD2 matching 11 bases. CDR3 length: 15 residues. The V gene end was trimmed by 1 base and the J gene end by 9 bases; junction bases not matched to a gene: 5. The V gene's germline CDR1 is LGHNA and CDR2 YSLEER. The CDR3 protein is CASSQGLAGGGEQFF. DNA for the CDR3: TGCGCCAGCAGCCAAGGGCTAGCGGGGGGTGGTGAGCAGTTCTTC.

The V gene is TRBV7-2, the J gene TRBJ2-7; D remains ambiguous. The CDR3 is 13 amino acids. Trimming shortened V by 4 bases and J by 4 bases, and 11 bases separated the two germline ends. Germline CDR1 reads SGHTA; CDR2 reads FQGNSA. The CDR3 region has the DNA TGTGCCAGCAGCTCTAGGGCGGAGTACGAGCAGTACTTC. Translation gives CASSSRAEYEQYF.

This clonotype was observed a few times. The chain employs TRBV5-1 and TRBJ2-7; no clear D. The V gene's germline CDR1 is SGHRS and CDR2 YFSETQ. This CDR3 contains 14 residues. V was pared by 0 bases and J by 7 bases, with 14 bases between. The CDR3 loop reads CASSLDPTLGEQYF. The DNA of the CDR3 is TGCGCCAGCAGCTTGGACCCCACACTGGGGGAGCAGTACTTC.

This clonotype was recorded only once. The chain combines TRBV20-1 with TRBJ2-7; 10 bases are shared with TRBD2. The V segment lost 0 bases and the J segment 5 bases; nucleotides outside the gene matches: 7. Germline loops: CDR1 DFQATT, CDR2 SNEGSKA (reference sequence). This CDR3 has 15 residues. CDR3 in DNA: TGCAGTGCTAGAGACCCCGGGCTAGCGGGAGACGAGCAGTACTTC. Amino acid sequence: CSARDPGLAGDEQYF.

The chain is built from TRBV10-3 and TRBJ2-5; possible D gene TRBD1, 5 bases. The CDR3 sequence is 14 residues long. The V and J ends lost 3 bases and 5 bases respectively, with 13 bases between them. Germline V gene sequence: CDR1 ENHRY, CDR2 SYGVKD. For the CDR3, the DNA is TGTGCCATCAGTGATGGCAGGGTGAGGGAGACCCAGTACTTC. It is translated as CAISDGRVRETQYF.

This chain uses TRBV4-3 with TRBJ2-4; D gene unclear. CDR1 and CDR2 from the germline V gene are LGHNA and YSLEER. The CDR3 totals 18 residues. V lost 1 base to trimming and J lost 0 bases, with 16 bases between them. The chain's CDR3 is CASSQGPRASLAKNIQYF. DNA for the CDR3: TGCGCCAGCAGCCAAGGTCCACGTGCAAGCCTAGCCAAAAACATTCAGTACTTC.

This clonotype was counted a few times. The rearrangement links TRBV5-1 to TRBJ2-1; 10 nucleotides line up with TRBD2. V trimming: 4 bases; J trimming: 6 bases; junction bases outside the gene matches: 7. CDR1 and CDR2 (germline): SGHRS, YFSETQ. The CDR3 is 15 amino acids. The CDR3 here is CASSPSGRAPNEQFF. DNA for the CDR3: TGCGCCAGCAGCCCAAGCGGGAGGGCCCCCAATGAGCAGTTCTTC.

The gene calls are TRBV20-1 and TRBJ2-3; perhaps D is TRBD1 or TRBD2 (6 bases each). This CDR3 has 12 residues. Between the trimmed V and J ends, which lost 1 base and 9 bases, there was a span of 11 bases. The germline V gene encodes CDR1 DFQATT and CDR2 SNEGSKA (reference sequence). CDR3 loop: CSARVGGKTQYF. The CDR3 DNA follows: TGCAGTGCTAGAGTCGGGGGCAAGACGCAGTATTTT.

The J gene is TRBJ1-2, the V gene TRBV4-3, with 7 bases matching TRBD1. CDR1 is LGHNA and CDR2 is YSLEER in the germline V gene. After removal of 3 bases from V and 4 bases from J, the junction contained 8 bases not matched to a gene. The CDR3 runs to 15 residues. As DNA, the CDR3 is TGCGCCAGCAGCCAGGGACGACAGGGAACCTATGGCTACACCTTC. Residues: CASSQGRQGTYGYTF.

The chain is built from TRBV2 and TRBJ1-2; the match to TRBD1 covers 7 bases. The CDR3 has 13 amino acids. V shed 4 bases, J shed 5 bases, and the junction held 4 bases outside the gene matches. Germline CDR1 is SNHLY and CDR2 is FYNNEI. The CDR3 DNA reads as TGTGCCAGCAGTGGCTTGACAGGGTATGGCTACACCTTC. This gives the protein CASSGLTGYGYTF.

This clonotype has only a few counts. V usage is TRBV7-2 and J usage is TRBJ1-6, with D unresolved. The germline V and J ends were trimmed by 10 bases and 1 base, with 14 bases remaining between them. The CDR3 length is 15 residues. Germline V gives CDR1 SGHTA, CDR2 FQGNSA. The CDR3 bases are TGTGCCACCAAGCTTCGACGGTCCTATAATTCACCCCTCCACTTT. This encodes CATKLRRSYNSPLHF.

The rearrangement links TRBV6-5 to TRBJ2-3, with D unresolved. This CDR3 has 16 residues. CDR1 and CDR2 from the germline V gene are MNHEY and SVGAGI. Trimming took 0 bases from V and 0 from J, leaving 10 bases between them. The CDR3 region has the DNA TGTGCCAGCAGTTACTCTGCGCAAATTAGCACAGATACGCAGTATTTT. Translation gives CASSYSAQISTDTQYF.

The chain recombines TRBV4-2 with TRBJ1-5; D remains unclear. Germline assignment: CDR1 LGHNA and CDR2 YNFKEQ. V lost 0 bases and J lost 4, with 7 bases in between. The CDR3 totals 14 residues. In DNA form, the CDR3 reads TGTGCCAGCAGCCAAGAACGATGGAATCAGCCCCAGCATTTT. Its translation is CASSQERWNQPQHF.

The table lists this clonotype with many counts. The chain combines TRBV5-1 with TRBJ1-2; D is perhaps TRBD1 (6 bases). Germline-derived CDR1 and CDR2 are SGHRS and YFSETQ. Trimming took 1 base from V and 3 from J, leaving 10 bases between them. This CDR3 is 14 amino acids long. For the CDR3, the DNA is TGCGCCAGCAGCTTGTCCGGGGGCGACTATGGCTACACCTTC. Translation: CASSLSGGDYGYTF.

The chain combines TRBV6-5 with TRBJ1-1; no clear D. CDR3 length: 14 amino acids. With 2 bases removed from V and 3 bases from J, the gap between germline ends came to 10 bases. The V gene's germline CDR1 is MNHEY and CDR2 SVGAGI. The CDR3 reads CASSYSNSHTEAFF. The CDR3 DNA reads TGTGCCAGCAGTTACAGTAACAGTCACACTGAAGCTTTCTTT.

A single count supports this clonotype. The genes are TRBV5-1 and TRBJ2-5; no clear D gene. Germline lookup yields CDR1 SGHRS and CDR2 YFSETQ. The CDR3 runs to 14 residues. V lost 1 base and J 2 bases, leaving 9 bases between the germline ends. DNA of the CDR3: TGCGCCAGCAGCTTGCTGCGGATACAAGAGACCCAGTACTTC. This gives the protein CASSLLRIQETQYF.

The rearrangement links TRBV4-3 to TRBJ1-4, with D unresolved. Germline CDR1 and CDR2: LGHNA and YSLEER. V shed 0 bases and J shed 8 bases, with 19 bases lying between them. The CDR3 has 17 residues. DNA for the CDR3: TGCGCCAGCAGCCAAGATTTTATAGCCAGAGGAGGGGAAAAACTGTTTTTT. Translation gives CASSQDFIARGGEKLFF.

This chain joins TRBV5-1 and TRBJ1-2, with D tentatively TRBD1 (6 bases). The CDR3 sequence is 13 residues long. The V and J ends lost 2 bases and 4 bases respectively, with 9 bases between them. Germline lookup yields CDR1 SGHRS and CDR2 YFSETQ. The CDR3 DNA follows: TGCGCCAGCAGCTTTTCGGGGGCCTATGGCTACACCTTC. This sequence encodes CASSFSGAYGYTF.

This clonotype has a handful of counts. CDR3 bases: TGCGCCAGCAGCCAAGCTGCCGACAGGGTAGGGGCTAACTATGGCTACACCTTC. Translated, it gives CASSQAADRVGANYGYTF. The chain combines TRBV4-3 with TRBJ1-2; 7 bases map to TRBD1. Germline CDR1 reads LGHNA; CDR2 reads YSLEER. This CDR3 is built from 18 residues. The trim removed 1 base at V and 0 bases at J, leaving 11 bases unmatched.